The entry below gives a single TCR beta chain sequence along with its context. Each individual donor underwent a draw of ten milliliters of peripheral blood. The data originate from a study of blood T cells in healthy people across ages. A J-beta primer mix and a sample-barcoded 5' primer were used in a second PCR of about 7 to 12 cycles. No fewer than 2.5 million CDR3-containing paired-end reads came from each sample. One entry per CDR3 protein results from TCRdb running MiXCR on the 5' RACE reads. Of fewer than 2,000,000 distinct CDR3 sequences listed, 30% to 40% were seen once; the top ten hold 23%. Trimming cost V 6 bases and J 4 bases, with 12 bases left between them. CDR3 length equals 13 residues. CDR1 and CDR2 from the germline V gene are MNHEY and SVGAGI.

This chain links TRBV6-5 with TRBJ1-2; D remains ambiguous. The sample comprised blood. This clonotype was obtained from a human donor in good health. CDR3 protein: CASRRSKIYGYTF. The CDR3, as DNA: TGTGCCAGCAGACGCTCGAAAATCTATGGCTACACCTTC.